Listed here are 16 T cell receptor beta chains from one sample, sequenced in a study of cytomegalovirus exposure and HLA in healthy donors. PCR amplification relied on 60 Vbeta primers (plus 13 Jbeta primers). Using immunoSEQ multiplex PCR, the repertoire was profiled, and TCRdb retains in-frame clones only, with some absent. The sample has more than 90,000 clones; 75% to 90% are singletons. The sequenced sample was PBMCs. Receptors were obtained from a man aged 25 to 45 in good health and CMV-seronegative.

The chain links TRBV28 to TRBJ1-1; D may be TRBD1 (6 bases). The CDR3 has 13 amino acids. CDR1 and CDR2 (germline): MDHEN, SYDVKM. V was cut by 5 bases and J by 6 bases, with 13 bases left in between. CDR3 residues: CASSPDRWPEAFF. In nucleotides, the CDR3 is TGTGCCAGCAGTCCAGACAGGTGGCCTGAAGCTTTCTTT.

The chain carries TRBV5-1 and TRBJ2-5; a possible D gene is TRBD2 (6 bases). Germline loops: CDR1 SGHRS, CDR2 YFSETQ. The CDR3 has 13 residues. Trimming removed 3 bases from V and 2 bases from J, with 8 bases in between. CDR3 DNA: TGCGCCAGCAGCTCGGGAGTTCAAGAGACCCAGTACTTC. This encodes CASSSGVQETQYF.

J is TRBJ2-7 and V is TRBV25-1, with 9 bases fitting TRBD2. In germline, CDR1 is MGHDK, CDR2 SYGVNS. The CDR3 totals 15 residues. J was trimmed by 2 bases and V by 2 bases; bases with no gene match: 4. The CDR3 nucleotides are TGTGCCAGCAGTGAAGGACTAGCGATTACCTACGAGCAGTACTTC. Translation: CASSEGLAITYEQYF.

The CDR3 sequence is CASSTSLGQFSNYGYTF. The CDR3 nucleotides read TGTGCCAGCAGCACGAGCTTAGGACAGTTTTCTAACTATGGCTACACCTTC. The rearrangement uses TRBV5-4 and TRBJ1-2; TRBD1 might be the D (6 bases). V lost 4 bases and J 0 bases, leaving 19 bases between the germline ends. The CDR3 spans 17 residues. CDR1 is SGHNT, CDR2 YYREEE, per germline (reference sequence). The full variable domain, its missing parts supplied by reference TRBV5-4 and TRBJ1-2, is ETGVTQSPTHLIKTRGQQVTLRCSSQSGHNTVSWYQQALGQGPQFIFQYYREEENGRGNFPPRFSGLQFPNYSSELNVNALELDDSALYLCASSTSLGQFSNYGYTFGSGTRLTVV.

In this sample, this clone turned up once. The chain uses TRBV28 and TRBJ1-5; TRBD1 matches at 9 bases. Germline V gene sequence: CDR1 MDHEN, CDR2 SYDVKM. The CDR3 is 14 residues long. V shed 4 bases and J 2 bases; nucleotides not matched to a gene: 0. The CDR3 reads CASSWDRGNQPQHF. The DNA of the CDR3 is TGTGCCAGCAGTTGGGACAGGGGCAATCAGCCCCAGCATTTT.

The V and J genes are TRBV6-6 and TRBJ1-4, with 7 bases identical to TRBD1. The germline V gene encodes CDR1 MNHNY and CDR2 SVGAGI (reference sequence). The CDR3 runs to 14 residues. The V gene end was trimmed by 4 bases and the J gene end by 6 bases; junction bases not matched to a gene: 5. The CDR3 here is CASSSQGFHEKLFF. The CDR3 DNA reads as TGTGCCAGCAGTTCACAGGGGTTTCATGAAAAACTGTTTTTT.

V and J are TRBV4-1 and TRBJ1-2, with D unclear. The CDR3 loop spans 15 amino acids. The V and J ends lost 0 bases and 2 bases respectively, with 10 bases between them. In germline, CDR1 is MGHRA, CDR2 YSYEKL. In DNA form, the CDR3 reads TGCGCCAGCAGCCAAGATAACAGCCGAAACTATGGCTACACCTTC. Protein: CASSQDNSRNYGYTF.

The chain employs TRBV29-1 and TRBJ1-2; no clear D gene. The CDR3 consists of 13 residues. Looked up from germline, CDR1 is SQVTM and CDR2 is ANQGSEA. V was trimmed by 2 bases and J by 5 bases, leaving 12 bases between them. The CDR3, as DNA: TGCAGCGTTGAACCCGCCAGTTCATATGGCTACACCTTC. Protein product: CSVEPASSYGYTF.

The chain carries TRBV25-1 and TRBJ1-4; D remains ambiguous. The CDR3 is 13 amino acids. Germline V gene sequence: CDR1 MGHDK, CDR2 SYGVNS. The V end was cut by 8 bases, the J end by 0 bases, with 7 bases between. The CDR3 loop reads CASAHATNEKLFF. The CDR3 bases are TGTGCCAGCGCACATGCAACTAATGAAAAACTGTTTTTT.

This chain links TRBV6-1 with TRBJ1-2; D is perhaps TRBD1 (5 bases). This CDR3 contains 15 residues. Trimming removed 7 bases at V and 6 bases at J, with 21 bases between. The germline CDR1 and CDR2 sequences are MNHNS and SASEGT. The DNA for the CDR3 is TGTGCCAGCACGGCGCAGGGCGCGCCTAGTGATGGCTACACCTTC. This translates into CASTAQGAPSDGYTF.

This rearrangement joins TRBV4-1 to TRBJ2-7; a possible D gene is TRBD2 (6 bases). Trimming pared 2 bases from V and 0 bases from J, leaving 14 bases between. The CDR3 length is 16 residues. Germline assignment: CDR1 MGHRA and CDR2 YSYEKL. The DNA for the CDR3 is TGCGCCAGCAGCCAACGTTGGGGGGAGGTCTCCTACGAGCAGTACTTC. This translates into CASSQRWGEVSYEQYF.

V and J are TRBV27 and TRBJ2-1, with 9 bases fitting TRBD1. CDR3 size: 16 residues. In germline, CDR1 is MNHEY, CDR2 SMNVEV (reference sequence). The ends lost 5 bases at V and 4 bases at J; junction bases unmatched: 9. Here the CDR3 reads CASSPTGTGIYNEQFF. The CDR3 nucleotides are TGTGCCAGCAGTCCTACGGGGACAGGGATATACAATGAGCAGTTCTTC.

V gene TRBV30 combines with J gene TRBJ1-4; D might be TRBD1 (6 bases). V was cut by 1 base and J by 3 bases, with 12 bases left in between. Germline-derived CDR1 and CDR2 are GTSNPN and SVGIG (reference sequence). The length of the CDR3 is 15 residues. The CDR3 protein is CAWSDKQGANEKLFF. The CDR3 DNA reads TGTGCCTGGAGTGACAAACAGGGAGCTAATGAAAAACTGTTTTTT.

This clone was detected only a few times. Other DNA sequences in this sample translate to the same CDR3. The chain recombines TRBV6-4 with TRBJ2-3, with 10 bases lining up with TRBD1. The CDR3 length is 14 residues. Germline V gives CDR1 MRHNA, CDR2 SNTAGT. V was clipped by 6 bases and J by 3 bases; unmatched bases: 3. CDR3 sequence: CASSPGQGTDTQYF. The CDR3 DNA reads TGTGCCAGCAGCCCGGGACAGGGGACAGATACGCAGTATTTT.

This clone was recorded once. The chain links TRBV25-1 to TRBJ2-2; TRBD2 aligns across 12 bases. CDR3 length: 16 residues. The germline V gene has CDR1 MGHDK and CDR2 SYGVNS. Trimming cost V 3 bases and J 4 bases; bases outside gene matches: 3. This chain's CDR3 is CASSETSGSRTGELFF. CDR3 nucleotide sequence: TGTGCCAGCAGTGAGACTAGCGGGAGTCGCACCGGGGAGCTGTTTTTT.

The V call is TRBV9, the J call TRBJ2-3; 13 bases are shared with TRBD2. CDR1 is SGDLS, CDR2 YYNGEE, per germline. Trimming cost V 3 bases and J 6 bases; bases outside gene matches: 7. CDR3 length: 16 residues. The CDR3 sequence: CASSGGLAGVPDTQYF. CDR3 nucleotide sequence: TGTGCCAGCAGCGGCGGACTAGCGGGGGTCCCTGATACGCAGTATTTT.